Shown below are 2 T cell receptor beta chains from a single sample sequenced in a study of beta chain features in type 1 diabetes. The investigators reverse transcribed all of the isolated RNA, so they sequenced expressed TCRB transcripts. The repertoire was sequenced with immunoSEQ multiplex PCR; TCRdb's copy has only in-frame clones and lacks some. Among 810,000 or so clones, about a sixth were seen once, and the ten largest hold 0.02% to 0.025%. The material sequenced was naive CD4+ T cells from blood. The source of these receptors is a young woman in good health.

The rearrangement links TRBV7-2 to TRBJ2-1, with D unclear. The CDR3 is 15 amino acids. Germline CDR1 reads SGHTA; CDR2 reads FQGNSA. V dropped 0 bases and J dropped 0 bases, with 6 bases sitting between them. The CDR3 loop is CASSLAALSYNEQFF. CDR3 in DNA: TGTGCCAGCAGCTTAGCGGCACTCTCCTACAATGAGCAGTTCTTC.

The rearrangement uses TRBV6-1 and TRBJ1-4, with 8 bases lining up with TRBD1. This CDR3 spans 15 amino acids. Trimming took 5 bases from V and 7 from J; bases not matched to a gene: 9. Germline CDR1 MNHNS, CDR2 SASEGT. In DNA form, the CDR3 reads TGTGCCAGCAGTAGTGTCGACAGGGGTGTTGAAAAACTGTTTTTT. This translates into CASSSVDRGVEKLFF.